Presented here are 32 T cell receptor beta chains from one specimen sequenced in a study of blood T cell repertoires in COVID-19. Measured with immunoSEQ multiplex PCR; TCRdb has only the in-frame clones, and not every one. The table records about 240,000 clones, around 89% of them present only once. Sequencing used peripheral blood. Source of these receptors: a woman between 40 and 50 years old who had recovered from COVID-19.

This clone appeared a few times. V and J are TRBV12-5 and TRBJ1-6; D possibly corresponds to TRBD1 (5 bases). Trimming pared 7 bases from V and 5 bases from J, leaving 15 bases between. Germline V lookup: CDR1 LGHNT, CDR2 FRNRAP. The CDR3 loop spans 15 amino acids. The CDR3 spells CASAPQGIDNSPLHF. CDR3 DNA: TGTGCTAGTGCCCCTCAGGGAATCGATAATTCACCCCTCCACTTT.

The CDR3 is CASSPARTAEKLFF. CDR3 DNA: TGTGCCAGCTCACCAGCGCGGACAGCGGAAAAACTGTTTTTT. The chain has TRBV18 and TRBJ1-4, with D tentatively TRBD1 (6 bases). The V and J ends lost 2 bases and 8 bases respectively, with 12 bases between them. The CDR3 runs to 14 residues. Germline V gene data show CDR1 as KGHSH and CDR2 as LQKENI. The entire variable domain, with the rest obtained from reference TRBV18 and TRBJ1-4, is as follows: NAGVMQNPRHLVRRRGQEARLRCSPMKGHSHVYWYRQLPEEGLKFMVYLQKENIIDESGMPKERFSAEFPKEGPSILRIQQVVRGDSAAYFCASSPARTAEKLFFGSGTQLSVL.

The CDR3 here is CASSYLGQNNEQFF. The CDR3 nucleotides are TGTGCCAGCAGTTACCTGGGACAGAACAATGAGCAGTTCTTC. This chain joins TRBV6-6 and TRBJ2-1; 7 nucleotides line up with TRBD1. The CDR3 totals 14 residues. The germline V gene has CDR1 MNHNY and CDR2 SVGAGI (reference sequence). V gave up 2 bases and J gave up 5 bases; unmatched junction bases: 3.

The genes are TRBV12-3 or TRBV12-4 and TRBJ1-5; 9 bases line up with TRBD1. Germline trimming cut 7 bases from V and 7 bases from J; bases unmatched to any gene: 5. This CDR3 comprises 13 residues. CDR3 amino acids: CASNPTGGQPQHF. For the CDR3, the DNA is TGTGCCAGCAATCCTACAGGGGGCCAGCCCCAGCATTTT.

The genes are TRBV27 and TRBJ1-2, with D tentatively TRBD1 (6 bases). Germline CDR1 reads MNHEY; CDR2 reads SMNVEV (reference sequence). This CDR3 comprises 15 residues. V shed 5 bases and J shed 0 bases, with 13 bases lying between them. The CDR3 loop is CASSHRAAPNYGYTF. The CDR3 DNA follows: TGTGCCAGCAGTCACAGGGCAGCCCCTAACTATGGCTACACCTTC.

The CDR3 reads CASSVGAADPYNEQFF. The CDR3 bases are TGTGCCAGCAGCGTAGGGGCAGCCGACCCCTACAATGAGCAGTTCTTC. The V call is TRBV9, the J call TRBJ2-1; D remains ambiguous. CDR1 and CDR2 (germline): SGDLS, YYNGEE. Trimming removed 0 bases from V and 2 bases from J, with 12 bases in between. This CDR3 has 16 amino acids.

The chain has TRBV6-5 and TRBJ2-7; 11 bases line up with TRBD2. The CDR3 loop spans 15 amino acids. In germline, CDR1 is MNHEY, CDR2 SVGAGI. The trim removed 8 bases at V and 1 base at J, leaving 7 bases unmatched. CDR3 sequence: CASWNLAGGSYEQYF. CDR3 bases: TGTGCCAGCTGGAATCTAGCGGGAGGATCCTACGAGCAGTACTTC.

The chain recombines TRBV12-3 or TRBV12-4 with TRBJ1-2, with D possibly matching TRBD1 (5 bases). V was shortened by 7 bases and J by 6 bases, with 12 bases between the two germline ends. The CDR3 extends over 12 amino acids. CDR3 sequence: CASTRGWDGYTF. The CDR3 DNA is TGTGCCAGCACCCGGGGGTGGGATGGCTACACCTTC.

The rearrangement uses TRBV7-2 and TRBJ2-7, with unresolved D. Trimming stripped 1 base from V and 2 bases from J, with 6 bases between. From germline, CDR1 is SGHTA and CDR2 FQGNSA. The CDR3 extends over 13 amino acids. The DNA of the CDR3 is TGTGCCAGCAGCTTAGGGCGGCCCTACGAGCAGTACGTC. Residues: CASSLGRPYEQYV.

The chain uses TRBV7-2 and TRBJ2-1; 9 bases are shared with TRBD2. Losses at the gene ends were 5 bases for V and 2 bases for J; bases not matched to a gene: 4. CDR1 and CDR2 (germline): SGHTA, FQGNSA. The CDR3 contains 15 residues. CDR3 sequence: CASSPRTSAYNEQFF. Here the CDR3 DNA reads TGTGCCAGCAGCCCACGGACTAGCGCCTACAATGAGCAGTTCTTC.

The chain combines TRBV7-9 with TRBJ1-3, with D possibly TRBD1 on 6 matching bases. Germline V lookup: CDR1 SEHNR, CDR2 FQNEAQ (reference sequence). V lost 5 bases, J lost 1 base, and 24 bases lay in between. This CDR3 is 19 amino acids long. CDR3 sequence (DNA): TGTGCCAGCAGCAGGGTGGGGGCTGAGACCGGGTTTTCTGGAAACACCATATATTTT. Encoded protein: CASSRVGAETGFSGNTIYF.

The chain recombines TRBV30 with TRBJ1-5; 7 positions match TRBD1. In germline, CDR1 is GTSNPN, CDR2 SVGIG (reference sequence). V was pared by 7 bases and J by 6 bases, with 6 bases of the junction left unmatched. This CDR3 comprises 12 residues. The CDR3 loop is CAFDRAGQPQHF. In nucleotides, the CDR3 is TGTGCCTTTGACAGGGCTGGTCAGCCCCAGCATTTT.

The DNA of the CDR3 is TGCAGCGTTCATCAATCTGGAAACACCATATATTTT. Translation gives CSVHQSGNTIYF. The chain couples TRBV29-1 to TRBJ1-3; no clear D. This CDR3 has 12 residues. Germline V gives CDR1 SQVTM, CDR2 ANQGSEA. Trimming took 5 bases from V and 1 from J, leaving 6 bases between them. The full variable domain, with the rest looked up from reference TRBV29-1 and TRBJ1-3, is SAVISQKPSRDICQRGTSLTIQCQVDSQVTMMFWYRQQPGQSLTLIATANQGSEATYESGFVIDKFPISRPNLTFSTLTVSNMSPEDSSIYLCSVHQSGNTIYFGEGSWLTVV.

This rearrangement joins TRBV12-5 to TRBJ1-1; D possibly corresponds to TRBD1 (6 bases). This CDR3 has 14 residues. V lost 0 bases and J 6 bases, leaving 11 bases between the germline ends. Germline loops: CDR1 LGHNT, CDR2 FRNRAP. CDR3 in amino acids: CASGLVGGSAEAFF. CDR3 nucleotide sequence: TGTGCTAGTGGTTTGGTAGGGGGTAGCGCTGAAGCTTTCTTT.

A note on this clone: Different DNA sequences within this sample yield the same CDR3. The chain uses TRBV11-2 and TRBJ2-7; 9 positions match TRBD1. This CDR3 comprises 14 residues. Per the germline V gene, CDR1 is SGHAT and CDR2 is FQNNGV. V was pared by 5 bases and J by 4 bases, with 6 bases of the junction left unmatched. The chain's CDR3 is CASSPGQGAYEQYF. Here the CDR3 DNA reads TGTGCCAGCAGCCCGGGACAGGGTGCGTACGAGCAGTACTTC.

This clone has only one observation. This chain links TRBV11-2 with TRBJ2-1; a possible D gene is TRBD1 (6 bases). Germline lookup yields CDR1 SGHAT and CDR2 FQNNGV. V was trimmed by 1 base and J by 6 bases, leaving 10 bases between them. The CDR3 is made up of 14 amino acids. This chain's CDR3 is CASSLGGPGNEQFF. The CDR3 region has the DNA TGTGCCAGCAGCTTAGGGGGGCCGGGCAATGAGCAGTTCTTC.

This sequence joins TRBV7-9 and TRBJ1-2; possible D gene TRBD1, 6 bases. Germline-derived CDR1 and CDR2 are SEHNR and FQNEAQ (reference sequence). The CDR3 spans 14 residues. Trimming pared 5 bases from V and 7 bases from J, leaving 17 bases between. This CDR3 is CASSPSTGGGGYTF. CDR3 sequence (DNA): TGTGCCAGCAGCCCGTCGACAGGAGGAGGTGGCTACACCTTC.

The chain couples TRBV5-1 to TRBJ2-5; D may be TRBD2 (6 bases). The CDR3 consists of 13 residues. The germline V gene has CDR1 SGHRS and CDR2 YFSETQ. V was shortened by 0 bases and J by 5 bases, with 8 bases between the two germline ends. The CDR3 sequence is CASSLGDSETQYF. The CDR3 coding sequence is TGCGCCAGCAGCTTGGGGGACTCGGAGACCCAGTACTTC.

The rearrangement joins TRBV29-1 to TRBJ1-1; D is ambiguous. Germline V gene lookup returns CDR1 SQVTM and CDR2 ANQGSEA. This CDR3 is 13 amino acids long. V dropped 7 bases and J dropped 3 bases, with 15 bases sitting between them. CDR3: CSAEVGWDTEAFF. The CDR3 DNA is TGCAGCGCCGAGGTGGGTTGGGACACTGAAGCTTTCTTT.

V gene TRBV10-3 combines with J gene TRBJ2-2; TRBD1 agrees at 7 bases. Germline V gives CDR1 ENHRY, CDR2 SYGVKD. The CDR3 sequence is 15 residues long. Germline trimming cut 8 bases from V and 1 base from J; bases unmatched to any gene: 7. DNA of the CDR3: TGTGCCATCCCGAGAGGGGGCGGGAACACCGGGGAGCTGTTTTTT. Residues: CAIPRGGGNTGELFF.

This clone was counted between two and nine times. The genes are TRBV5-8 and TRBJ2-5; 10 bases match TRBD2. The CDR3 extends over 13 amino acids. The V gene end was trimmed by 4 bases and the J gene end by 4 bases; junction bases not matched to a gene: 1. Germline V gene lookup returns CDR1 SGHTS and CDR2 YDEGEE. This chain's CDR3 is CASSRLAGETQYF. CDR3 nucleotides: TGTGCCAGCAGCCGACTAGCGGGAGAGACCCAGTACTTC.

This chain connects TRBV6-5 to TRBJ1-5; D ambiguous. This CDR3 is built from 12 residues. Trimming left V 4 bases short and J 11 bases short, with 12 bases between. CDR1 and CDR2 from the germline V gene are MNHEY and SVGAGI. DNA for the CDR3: TGTGCCAGCAGTTCACGCCTCGGGGCCCAGCATTTT. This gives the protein CASSSRLGAQHF.

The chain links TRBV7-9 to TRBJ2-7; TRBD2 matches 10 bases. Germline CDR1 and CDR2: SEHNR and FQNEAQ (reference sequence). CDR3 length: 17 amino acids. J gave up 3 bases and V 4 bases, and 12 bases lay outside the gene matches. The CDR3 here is CASSSRRSSGSSYEQYF. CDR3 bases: TGTGCCAGCAGCTCCCGAAGGTCTAGCGGGAGTAGCTACGAGCAGTACTTC.

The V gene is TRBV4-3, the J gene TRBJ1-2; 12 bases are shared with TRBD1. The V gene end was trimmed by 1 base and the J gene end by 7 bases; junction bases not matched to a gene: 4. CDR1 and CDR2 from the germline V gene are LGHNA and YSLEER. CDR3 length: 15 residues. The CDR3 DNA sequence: TGCGCCAGCAGCCAAGGGGGACAGGGGGCTAGTGGCTACACCTTC. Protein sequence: CASSQGGQGASGYTF.

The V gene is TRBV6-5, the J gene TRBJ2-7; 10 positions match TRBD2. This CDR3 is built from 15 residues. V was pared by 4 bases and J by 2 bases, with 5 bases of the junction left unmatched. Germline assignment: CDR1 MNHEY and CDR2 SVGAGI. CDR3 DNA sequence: TGTGCCAGCAGTTGGGGTAGCGGGGGGACCTACGAGCAGTACTTC. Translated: CASSWGSGGTYEQYF.

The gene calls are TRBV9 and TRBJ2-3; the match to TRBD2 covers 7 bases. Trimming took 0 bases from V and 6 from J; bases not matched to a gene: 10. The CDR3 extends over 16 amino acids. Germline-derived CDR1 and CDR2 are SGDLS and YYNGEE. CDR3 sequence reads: CASSVGGSGLGDTQYF. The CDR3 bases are TGTGCCAGCAGCGTAGGGGGTAGCGGGTTGGGTGATACGCAGTATTTT.

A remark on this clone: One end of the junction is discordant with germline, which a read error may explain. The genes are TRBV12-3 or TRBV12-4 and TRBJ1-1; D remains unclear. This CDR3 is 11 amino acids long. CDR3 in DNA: TGCTCCGGGAGGATCCGCACTGAAGCTTTCTTT. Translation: CSGRIRTEAFF.

CDR3 protein: CATSDPRQVNQPQHF. In nucleotides, the CDR3 is TGTGCCACCAGTGACCCCCGACAGGTTAATCAGCCCCAGCATTTT. V gene TRBV24-1 combines with J gene TRBJ1-5; a possible D gene is TRBD1 (6 bases). The CDR3 sequence is 15 residues long. CDR1 KGHDR and CDR2 SFDVKD come from the germline V gene. The V and J ends lost 4 bases and 4 bases respectively, with 13 bases between them.

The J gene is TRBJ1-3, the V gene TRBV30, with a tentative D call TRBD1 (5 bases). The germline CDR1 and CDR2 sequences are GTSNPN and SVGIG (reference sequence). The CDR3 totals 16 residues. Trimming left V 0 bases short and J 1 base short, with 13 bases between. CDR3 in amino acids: CAWSVLAAGSGNTIYF. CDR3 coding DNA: TGTGCCTGGAGTGTACTGGCCGCAGGGTCTGGAAACACCATATATTTT.

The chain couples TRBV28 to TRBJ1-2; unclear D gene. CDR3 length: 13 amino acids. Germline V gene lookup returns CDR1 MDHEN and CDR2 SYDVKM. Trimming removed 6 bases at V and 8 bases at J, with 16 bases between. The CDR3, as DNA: TGTGCCAGCAGGCAGGCCTTGTCTGGGGGCTACACCTTC. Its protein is CASRQALSGGYTF.

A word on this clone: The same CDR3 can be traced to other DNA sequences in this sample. CDR3 sequence reads: CASSPGGSSYNEQFF. The CDR3 nucleotides read TGCGCCAGCAGCCCGGGTGGGAGCTCCTACAATGAGCAGTTCTTC. The chain joins TRBV5-1 to TRBJ2-1; weak D call: TRBD2 (5 bases). This CDR3 has 15 amino acids. In germline, CDR1 is SGHRS, CDR2 YFSETQ. Trimming removed 4 bases from V and 0 bases from J, with 11 bases in between.

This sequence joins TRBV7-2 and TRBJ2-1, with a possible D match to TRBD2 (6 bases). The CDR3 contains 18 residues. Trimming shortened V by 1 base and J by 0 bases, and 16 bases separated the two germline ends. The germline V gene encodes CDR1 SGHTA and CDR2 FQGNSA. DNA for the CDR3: TGTGCCAGCAGCTTAGATGGGCGGGGACCCAGCTCCTACAATGAGCAGTTCTTC. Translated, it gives CASSLDGRGPSSYNEQFF. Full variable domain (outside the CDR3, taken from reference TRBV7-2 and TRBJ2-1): GAGVSQSPSNKVTEKGKDVELRCDPISGHTALYWYRQSLGQGLEFLIYFQGNSAPDKSGLPSDRFSAERTGGSVSTLTIQRTQQEDSAVYLCASSLDGRGPSSYNEQFFGPGTRLTVL.